Described below is a single T cell receptor (beta chain) sequence and its context. Its specificity is unknown. The sample originates from a study of T cell responses to AZD1222 COVID-19 vaccine. Study-wide context: Analyses pooled second doses at about 4 or about 12 weeks. Notes on the study in general: Seropositivity was recorded at baseline in only a handful of AZD1222 recipients.

The CDR3 is made up of 13 amino acids. V lost 2 bases to trimming and J lost 3 bases, with 8 bases between them. The V gene's germline CDR1 is SGHRS and CDR2 YFSETQ. Sequencing was performed with immunoSEQ multiplex PCR; in TCRdb, only in-frame clones are kept and a portion is missing. The data hold roughly 120,000 clones, with approximately 83% observed a single time. Sequenced here: peripheral blood, sampled on day 0 of AZD1222 vaccination. The genes are TRBV5-1 and TRBJ1-1; the D is unclear. This receptor was taken from an adult in good health. The CDR3 here is CASSFDGYTEAFF. In DNA form, the CDR3 reads TGCGCCAGCAGCTTCGACGGATACACTGAAGCTTTCTTT. Variable domain in full (rest from reference TRBV5-1 and TRBJ1-1): KAGVTQTPRYLIKTRGQQVTLSCSPISGHRSVSWYQQTPGQGLQFLFEYFSETQRNKGNFPGRFSGRQFSNSRSEMNVSTLELGDSALYLCASSFDGYTEAFFGQGTRLTVV.